This TCR beta chain was captured in a study of T cell responses to AZD1222 COVID-19 vaccine. Study overall: Pooled in the analysis were second doses at about 4 or about 12 weeks. Points from the study as a whole: Among vaccine-associated CD4 TCRs, coverage spanned spike, with dominance at 160-218 and 743-854. At baseline, just 5 or 6 AZD1222 recipients tested seropositive. Once two AZD1222 doses were given, Spike-specific TCR breadth and depth went up.

Germline V CDR1 and CDR2: SGHTA, FQGNSA. The CDR3 runs 13 residues. The germline V and J ends were trimmed by 1 base and 3 bases, with 4 bases remaining between them. As to this clone: Its antigen is not known.

TCRdb's table, derived via immunoSEQ multiplex PCR, lists solely in-frame clones and lacks some. The table includes 180,000 or so clones, 93% detected once. The V and J genes are TRBV7-2 and TRBJ2-1; D is undetermined. The source of this sequence is an adult in good health. Specimen: peripheral blood, collected on day 0 of AZD1222 vaccination. CDR3 coding DNA: TGTGCCAGCAGCTTAGACAACTACAATGAGCAGTTCTTC. This gives the protein CASSLDNYNEQFF.